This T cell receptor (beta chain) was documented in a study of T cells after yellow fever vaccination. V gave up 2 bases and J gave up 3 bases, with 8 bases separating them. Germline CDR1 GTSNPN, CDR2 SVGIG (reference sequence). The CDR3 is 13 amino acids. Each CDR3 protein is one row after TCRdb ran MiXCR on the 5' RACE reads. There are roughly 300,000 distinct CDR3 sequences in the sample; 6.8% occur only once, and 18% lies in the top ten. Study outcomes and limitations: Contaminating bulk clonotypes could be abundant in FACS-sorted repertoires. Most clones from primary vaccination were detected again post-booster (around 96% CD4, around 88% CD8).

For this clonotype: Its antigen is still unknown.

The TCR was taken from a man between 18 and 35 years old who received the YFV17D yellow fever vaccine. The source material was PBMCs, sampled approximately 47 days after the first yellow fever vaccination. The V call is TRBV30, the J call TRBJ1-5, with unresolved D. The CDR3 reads CAWSTGDNQPQHF. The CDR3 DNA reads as TGTGCCTGGAGTACGGGAGACAATCAGCCCCAGCATTTT.